This T cell receptor beta chain comes out of a study of blood T cell repertoires in COVID-19. Across the whole study: COVID-19 samples collected from the United States, Italy and Spain covered acute and convalescent phases. T cells, B-cell-depleted T cells, or PBMCs supplied cDNA or gDNA.

The length of the CDR3 is 15 residues. CDR1 is SGHTS, CDR2 YDEGEE, per germline. Trimming removed 4 bases at V and 4 bases at J, with 14 bases between. Original processing methods: Amplification with reference gene primers provided the estimates of nucleated cell counts. Assay: immunoSEQ multiplex PCR; the TCRdb copy retains only in-frame clones and omits some. The V and J calls and clone size come from that table; D and trimming were worked out from the DNA. The repertoire has 150,000 to 200,000 clones, 70% to 90% of them found once; the top ten carry under 13%. This receptor was obtained from a human donor in a cohort sampled during active COVID-19. Sequencing input: peripheral blood. The genes are TRBV5-8 and TRBJ1-4, with D tentatively TRBD1 (6 bases). CDR3 residues: CASSRPTGDNEKLFF. The CDR3 DNA follows: TGTGCCAGCAGCCGACCGACAGGAGATAATGAAAAACTGTTTTTT.